This entry lists 25 T cell receptor beta chains sequenced from one sample in a study of shared clonotypes between healthy human individuals. The method was immunoSEQ multiplex PCR; TCRdb's version includes in-frame clones alone and lacks a portion of them. The sample carries about 1.1 million clones, around 82% recorded once. The sequenced sample consisted of memory CD4+ T cells from PBMCs. Indicated subset: CD45RA-negative fraction. The receptors here all came from a young man in good health. Some clones in this sample may be carry-over from other donors' samples.

The gene calls are TRBV7-9 and TRBJ1-3; D is undetermined. CDR3 length: 12 amino acids. Germline-derived CDR1 and CDR2 are SEHNR and FQNEAQ (reference sequence). V lost 7 bases and J lost 1, with 5 bases in between. CDR3 amino acids: CASTRSGNTIYF. The CDR3, as DNA: TGTGCCAGCACTCGGTCTGGAAACACCATATATTTT.

The rearrangement links TRBV7-3 to TRBJ2-5; 7 bases match TRBD2. J lost 1 base, V lost 0 bases, and 2 bases had no gene match. CDR3 size: 15 residues. Germline CDR1 reads SGHTA; CDR2 reads FQGTGA. This chain's CDR3 is CASSLTSGFQETQYF. As DNA, the CDR3 is TGTGCCAGCAGCTTAACTAGCGGGTTCCAAGAGACCCAGTACTTC.

This clone was detected a few times. The rearrangement uses TRBV30 and TRBJ1-5; D not certain. The V end lost 0 bases, the J end lost 7 bases, and 10 bases lay between the germline ends. Germline V gives CDR1 GTSNPN, CDR2 SVGIG (reference sequence). CDR3 length equals 13 residues. The CDR3 is CAWSVALEQPQHF. As DNA, the CDR3 is TGTGCCTGGAGTGTAGCCCTAGAACAGCCCCAGCATTTT.

The V call is TRBV27, the J call TRBJ1-1, with D uncertain. This CDR3 contains 14 residues. Germline CDR1 reads MNHEY; CDR2 reads SMNVEV (reference sequence). Trimming took off 0 bases at V and 1 base at J, with 6 bases between the two ends. The CDR3 sequence: CASSLSISNTEAFF. The CDR3 nucleotides read TGTGCCAGCAGTTTATCGATATCGAACACTGAAGCTTTCTTT.

The CDR3 region has the DNA TGTGCCAGCAGTTACTCGCAGGGTGAAGCTTTCTTT. It encodes CASSYSQGEAFF. This chain uses TRBV6-6 with TRBJ1-1, with TRBD1 as a possible D gene (5 bases). V lost 0 bases, J lost 7 bases, and 6 bases lay in between. Looked up from germline, CDR1 is MNHNY and CDR2 is SVGAGI (reference sequence). The CDR3 has 12 amino acids.

This clone appeared a few times. The V call is TRBV30, the J call TRBJ2-5; TRBD2 aligns across 16 bases. In germline, CDR1 is GTSNPN, CDR2 SVGIG (reference sequence). The CDR3 totals 16 residues. The junction had 9 bases not matched to a gene; V was cut back by 7 bases and J by 4 bases. The DNA for the CDR3 is TGTGCCTTCCGTCCGGGACTAGCGGGAGGGGCAGAGACCCAGTACTTC. Protein: CAFRPGLAGGAETQYF.

This clone occurred many times. The genes are TRBV30 and TRBJ2-3; D not resolved. Germline CDR1 is GTSNPN and CDR2 is SVGIG (reference sequence). The CDR3 is 12 amino acids. Trimming stripped 4 bases from V and 4 bases from J, with 9 bases between. The CDR3 DNA follows: TGTGCCTGGAAATTAGAGGCAGATACGCAGTATTTT. Amino acid sequence: CAWKLEADTQYF. Full variable domain (rest looked up from reference TRBV30 and TRBJ2-3): SQTIHQWPATLVQPVGSPLSLECTVEGTSNPNLYWYRQAAGRGLQLLFYSVGIGQISSEVPQNLSASRPQDRQFILSSKKLLLSDSGFYLCAWKLEADTQYFGPGTRLTVL.

The chain employs TRBV4-1 and TRBJ2-7, with 7 bases that match TRBD1. The CDR3 runs to 16 residues. J lost 1 base, V lost 0 bases, and 6 bases had no gene match. Germline-derived CDR1 and CDR2 are MGHRA and YSYEKL. The CDR3 sequence: CASSQDPGQSSYEQYF. The CDR3 region has the DNA TGCGCCAGCAGCCAAGATCCGGGACAGAGTTCCTACGAGCAGTACTTC.

The chain links TRBV27 to TRBJ2-1; 14 nucleotides agree with TRBD2. This CDR3 is 21 amino acids long. The junction had 20 bases not matched to a gene; V was cut back by 4 bases and J by 6 bases. Germline V lookup: CDR1 MNHEY, CDR2 SMNVEV (reference sequence). The CDR3 sequence is CASSSPAPTSGRVPRSNEQFF. In nucleotides, the CDR3 is TGTGCCAGCAGTTCCCCAGCACCGACTAGCGGGAGGGTACCCAGAAGCAATGAGCAGTTCTTC.

This clone occurred many times. V usage is TRBV28 and J usage is TRBJ2-1, with unresolved D. This CDR3 has 11 amino acids. V was cut by 3 bases and J by 5 bases, with 2 bases left in between. Germline CDR1 MDHEN, CDR2 SYDVKM. The CDR3 loop reads CASSFNNEQFF. DNA of the CDR3: TGTGCCAGCAGTTTTAACAATGAGCAGTTCTTC.

The chain couples TRBV5-1 to TRBJ2-1; tentative D call: TRBD2 (5 bases). There are 13 residues in the CDR3. Trimming pared 4 bases from V and 9 bases from J, leaving 14 bases between. Germline V lookup: CDR1 SGHRS, CDR2 YFSETQ. CDR3 sequence (DNA): TGCGCCAGCAGCCCGCCGAGAGCGGCTGAGCAGTTCTTC. This translates into CASSPPRAAEQFF.

V and J are TRBV7-6 and TRBJ2-5, with D possibly TRBD2 on 6 matching bases. The DNA end is a closer match to TRBJ2-7, so the J assignment may be wrong. The CDR3 runs 14 residues. The germline CDR1 and CDR2 sequences are SGHVS and FNYEAQ. CDR3 nucleotide sequence: TGTGCCAGCAGCCCCGGACTATCTTCTTACGAGCAGTACTTC. This translates into CASSPGLSSYEQYF.

For this clone: Distinct nucleotide sequences in the sample also encode this CDR3. The chain couples TRBV30 to TRBJ2-2; D uncertain. With 1 base removed from V and 4 bases from J, the gap between germline ends came to 1 base. The V gene's germline CDR1 is GTSNPN and CDR2 SVGIG (reference sequence). The length of the CDR3 is 11 residues. Written as DNA, the CDR3 is TGTGCCTGGAGTGGCACCGGGGAGCTGTTTTTT. Translation: CAWSGTGELFF.

As for this clone: With a far larger clone one base away, a read error is the likely cause. The same CDR3 can be traced to other DNA sequences in this sample. The chain links TRBV30 to TRBJ1-4, with a weak D call TRBD1 (5 bases). Germline V gene sequence: CDR1 GTSNPN, CDR2 SVGIG (reference sequence). Trimming took off 3 bases at V and 8 bases at J, with 22 bases between the two ends. The CDR3 is 16 amino acids. The CDR3 reads CAWSDTRGGGTEKLFF. The CDR3 DNA sequence: TGTGCCTGGAGCGACACCCGGGGCGGTGGAACCGAAAAACTGTTTTTT.

The V gene is TRBV29-1, the J gene TRBJ1-5; D uncertain. CDR3 length equals 14 residues. Germline CDR1 reads SQVTM; CDR2 reads ANQGSEA. With 4 bases removed from V and 2 bases from J, the gap between germline ends came to 12 bases. CDR3 residues: CSVARGSGNQPQHF. CDR3 DNA sequence: TGCAGCGTTGCTCGGGGAAGCGGCAATCAGCCCCAGCATTTT.

J is TRBJ2-7 and V is TRBV27, with D tentatively TRBD1 or TRBD2 (5 bases each). Trimming took off 6 bases at V and 2 bases at J, with 14 bases between the two ends. Germline V lookup: CDR1 MNHEY, CDR2 SMNVEV (reference sequence). The CDR3 has 14 amino acids. CDR3 nucleotide sequence: TGTGCCAGCAGCGTCCGGGACGGTACCTACGAGCAGTACTTC. Translation gives CASSVRDGTYEQYF.

The gene calls are TRBV5-1 and TRBJ2-7; 7 bases are a match to TRBD1. This CDR3 region has 14 residues. CDR1 is SGHRS and CDR2 is YFSETQ in the germline V gene. V was pared by 4 bases and J by 4 bases, with 8 bases of the junction left unmatched. The CDR3 DNA reads as TGCGCCAGCAGCCGATTCCGGGACAGTTACGAGCAGTACTTC. It is translated as CASSRFRDSYEQYF.

The chain combines TRBV10-3 with TRBJ1-1; D is perhaps TRBD1 (5 bases). Germline assignment: CDR1 ENHRY and CDR2 SYGVKD. The CDR3 totals 17 residues. With 2 bases removed from V and 1 base from J, the gap between germline ends came to 17 bases. CDR3 coding DNA: TGTGCCATCAGTGAGACGGCGTCAGGGAATCGGAACACTGAAGCTTTCTTT. This sequence encodes CAISETASGNRNTEAFF.

CDR3 amino acids: CASSAGQGLYEQYF. CDR3 DNA sequence: TGTGCCAGCAGTGCGGGACAGGGACTCTACGAGCAGTACTTC. The chain couples TRBV6-1 to TRBJ2-7; 9 bases align to TRBD1. Germline V gene lookup returns CDR1 MNHNS and CDR2 SASEGT. The junction had 4 bases not matched to a gene; V was cut back by 4 bases and J by 3 bases. The CDR3 runs 14 residues.

The rearrangement links TRBV6-6 to TRBJ1-5; D gene unclear. The CDR3 runs to 15 residues. V was pared by 0 bases and J by 1 base, with 7 bases between. The germline V gene encodes CDR1 MNHNY and CDR2 SVGAGI (reference sequence). The CDR3 region has the DNA TGTGCCAGCAGTTACTCGACGGCAAGCAATCAGCCCCAGCATTTT. It translates to CASSYSTASNQPQHF.

V and J are TRBV2 and TRBJ2-1; 10 bases are a match to TRBD2. CDR3 size: 15 residues. CDR1 is SNHLY and CDR2 is FYNNEI in the germline V gene. V shed 7 bases and J 4 bases; nucleotides not matched to a gene: 7. Written as DNA, the CDR3 is TGTGCCAGCAAGGGTACTAGCGGGACTTACAATGAGCAGTTCTTC. Translation gives CASKGTSGTYNEQFF. The full variable domain, with the rest looked up from reference TRBV2 and TRBJ2-1, is EPEVTQTPSHQVTQMGQEVILRCVPISNHLYFYWYRQILGQKVEFLVSFYNNEISEKSEIFDDQFSVERPDGSNFTLKIRSTKLEDSAMYFCASKGTSGTYNEQFFGPGTRLTVL.

The gene calls are TRBV28 and TRBJ1-3; D gene unclear. The germline V and J ends were trimmed by 7 bases and 0 bases, with 19 bases remaining between them. The germline CDR1 and CDR2 sequences are MDHEN and SYDVKM. The CDR3 contains 17 residues. DNA of the CDR3: TGTGCCAGCATGAGTTCGGCGGGCCTCGGCTCTGGAAACACCATATATTTT. It encodes CASMSSAGLGSGNTIYF.

This clone was observed once. Being one base from a much bigger clone, this may be a read error. Other DNA sequences in this specimen translate into the identical CDR3. This chain connects TRBV6-6 to TRBJ1-3; TRBD1 aligns across 7 bases. The CDR3 spans 15 residues. CDR1 is MNHNY, CDR2 SVGAGI, per germline (reference sequence). CDR3 protein: CASSSQGISGNTIYF. The CDR3 DNA sequence: TGTGCCAGCAGTTCACAGGGGATCTCTGGAAATACCATATATTTT.

The chain joins TRBV5-6 to TRBJ2-5, with no clear D. CDR1 SGHDT and CDR2 YYEEEE come from the germline V gene. Trimming removed 0 bases from V and 9 bases from J, with 6 bases in between. The CDR3 contains 11 residues. This CDR3 reads CASSLESAQYF. The DNA for the CDR3 is TGTGCCAGCAGCTTGGAGTCGGCCCAGTACTTC.

The CDR3 DNA is TGCGCCAGCAGCCAAGAAGGGGGTTTCACCTACGAGCAGTACTTC. Its protein is CASSQEGGFTYEQYF. This sequence joins TRBV4-1 and TRBJ2-7; D may be TRBD1 (6 bases). Germline CDR1 is MGHRA and CDR2 is YSYEKL. CDR3 length: 15 residues. Trimming left V 0 bases short and J 2 bases short, with 11 bases between.